This record concerns one TCR beta chain sequence. A sample-barcoded 5' primer and a J-beta primer mix were used in a second PCR of roughly 6 to 11 cycles. TCRdb called the 5' RACE reads again in MiXCR, with one record for every CDR3 protein. The sample has some 890,000 distinct CDR3 sequences; 25% to 35% are singletons. The entry originates in a study of blood T cells in healthy people across ages. With 2 bases clipped from V and 11 bases from J, the junction kept 21 bases outside the gene matches. CDR1 SGHTA and CDR2 FQGNSA come from the germline V gene. The CDR3 consists of 19 residues. The sample was also linked to a second study, of T cells of mothers and their children.

The specimen sequenced was blood. This receptor was obtained from a woman between 35 and 50 years old in good health. The chain is built from TRBV7-2 and TRBJ2-5, with 12 positions matching TRBD2. This CDR3 reads CASSLRLGLAGGPHNEQYF. The CDR3 nucleotides are TGTGCCAGCAGCTTACGGCTCGGGCTAGCGGGGGGGCCCCACAATGAGCAGTACTTC.